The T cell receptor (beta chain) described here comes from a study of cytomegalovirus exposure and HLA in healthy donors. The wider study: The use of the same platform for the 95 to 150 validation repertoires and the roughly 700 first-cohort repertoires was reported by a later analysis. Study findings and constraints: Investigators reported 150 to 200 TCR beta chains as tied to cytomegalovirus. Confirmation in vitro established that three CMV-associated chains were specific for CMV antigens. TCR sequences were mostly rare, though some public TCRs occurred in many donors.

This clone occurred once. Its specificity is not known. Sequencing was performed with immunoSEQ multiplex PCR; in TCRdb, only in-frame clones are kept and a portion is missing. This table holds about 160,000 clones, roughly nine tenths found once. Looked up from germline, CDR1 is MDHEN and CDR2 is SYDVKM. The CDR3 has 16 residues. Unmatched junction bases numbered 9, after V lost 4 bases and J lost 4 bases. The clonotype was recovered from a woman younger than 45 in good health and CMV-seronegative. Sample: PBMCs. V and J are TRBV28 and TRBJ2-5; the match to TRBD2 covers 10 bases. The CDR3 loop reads CASSSPSSGRGETQYF. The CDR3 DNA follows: TGTGCCAGCAGTTCTCCTTCAAGCGGGAGGGGAGAGACCCAGTACTTC.